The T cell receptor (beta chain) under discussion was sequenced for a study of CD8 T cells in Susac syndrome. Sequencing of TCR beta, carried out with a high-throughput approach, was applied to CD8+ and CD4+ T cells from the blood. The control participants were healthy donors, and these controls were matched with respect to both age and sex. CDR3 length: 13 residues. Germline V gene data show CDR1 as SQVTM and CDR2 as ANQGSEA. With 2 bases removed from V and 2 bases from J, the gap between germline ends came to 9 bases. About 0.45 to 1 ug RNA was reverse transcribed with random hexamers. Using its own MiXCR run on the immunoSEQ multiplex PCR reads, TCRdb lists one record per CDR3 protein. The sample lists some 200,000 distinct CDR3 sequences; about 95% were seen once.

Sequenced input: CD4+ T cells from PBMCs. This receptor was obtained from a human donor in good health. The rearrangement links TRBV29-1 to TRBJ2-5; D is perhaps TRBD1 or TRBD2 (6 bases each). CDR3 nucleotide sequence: TGCAGCGTTGAAAGGGGGACTCAAGAGACCCAGTACTTC. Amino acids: CSVERGTQETQYF.